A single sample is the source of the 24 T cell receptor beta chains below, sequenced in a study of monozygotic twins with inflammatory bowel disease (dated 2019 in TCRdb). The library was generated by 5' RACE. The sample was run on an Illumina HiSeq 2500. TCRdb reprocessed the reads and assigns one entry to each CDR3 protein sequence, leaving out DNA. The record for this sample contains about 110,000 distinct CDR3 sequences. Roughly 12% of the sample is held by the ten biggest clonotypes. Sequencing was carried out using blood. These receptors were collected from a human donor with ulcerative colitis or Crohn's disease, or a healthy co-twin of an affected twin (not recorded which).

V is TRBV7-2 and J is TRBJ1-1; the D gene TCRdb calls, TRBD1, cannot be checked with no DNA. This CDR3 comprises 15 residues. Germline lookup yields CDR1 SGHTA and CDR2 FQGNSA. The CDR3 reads CASSQTGGQNTEAFF.

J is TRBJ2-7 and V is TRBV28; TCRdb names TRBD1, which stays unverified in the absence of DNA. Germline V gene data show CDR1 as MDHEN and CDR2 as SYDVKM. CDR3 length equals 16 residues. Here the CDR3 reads CASSTLTGVTSYEQYF.

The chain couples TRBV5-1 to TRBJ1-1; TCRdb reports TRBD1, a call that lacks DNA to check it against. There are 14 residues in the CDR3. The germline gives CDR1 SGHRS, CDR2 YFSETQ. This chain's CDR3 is CASSFPTGDTEAFF.

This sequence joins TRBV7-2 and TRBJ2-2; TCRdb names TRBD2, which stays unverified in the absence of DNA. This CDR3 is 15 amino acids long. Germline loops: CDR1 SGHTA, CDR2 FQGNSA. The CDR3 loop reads CASSSSGANTGELFF.

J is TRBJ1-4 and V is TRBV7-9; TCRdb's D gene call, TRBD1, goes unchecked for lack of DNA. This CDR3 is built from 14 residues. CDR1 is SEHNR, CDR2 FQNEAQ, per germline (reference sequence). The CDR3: CASQEGGLNEKLFF.

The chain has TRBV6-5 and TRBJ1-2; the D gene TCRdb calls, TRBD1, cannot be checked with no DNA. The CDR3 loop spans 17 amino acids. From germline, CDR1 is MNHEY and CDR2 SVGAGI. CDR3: CASSYTGTPLAIYGYTF.

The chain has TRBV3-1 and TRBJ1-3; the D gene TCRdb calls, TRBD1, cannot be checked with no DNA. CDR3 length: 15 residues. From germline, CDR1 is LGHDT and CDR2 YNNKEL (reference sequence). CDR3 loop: CASSYRGSAGNTIYF.

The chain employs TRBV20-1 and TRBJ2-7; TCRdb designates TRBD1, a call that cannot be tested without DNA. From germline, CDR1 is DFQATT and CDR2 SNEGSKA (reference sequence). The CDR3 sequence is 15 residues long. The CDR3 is CSASEPSGASYEQYF.

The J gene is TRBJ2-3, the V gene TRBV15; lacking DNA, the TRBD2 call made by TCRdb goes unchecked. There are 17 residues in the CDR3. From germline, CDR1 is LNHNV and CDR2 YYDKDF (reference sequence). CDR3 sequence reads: CATSGGRPTFSTDTQYF.

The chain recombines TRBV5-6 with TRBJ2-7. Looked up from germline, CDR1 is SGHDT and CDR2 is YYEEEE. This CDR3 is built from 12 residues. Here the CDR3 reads CASSAENYEQYF.

CDR3 amino acids: CASSSLWGLSYEQYF. This chain joins TRBV27 and TRBJ2-7; no DNA is available, so the TRBD1 call from TCRdb remains unchecked. CDR3 size: 15 residues. Per the germline V gene, CDR1 is MNHEY and CDR2 is SMNVEV (reference sequence).

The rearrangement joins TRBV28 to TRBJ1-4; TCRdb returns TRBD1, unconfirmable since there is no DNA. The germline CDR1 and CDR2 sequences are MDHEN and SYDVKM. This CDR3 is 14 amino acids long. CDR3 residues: CASSPTDLNEKLFF.

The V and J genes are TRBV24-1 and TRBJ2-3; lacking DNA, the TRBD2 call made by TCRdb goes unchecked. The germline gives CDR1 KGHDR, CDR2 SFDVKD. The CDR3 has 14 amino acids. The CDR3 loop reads CATSAPGGPSTQYF.

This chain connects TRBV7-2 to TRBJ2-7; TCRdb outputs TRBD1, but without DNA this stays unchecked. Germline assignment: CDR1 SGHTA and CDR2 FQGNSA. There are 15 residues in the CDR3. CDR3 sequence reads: CASSPGMGEGYEQYF.

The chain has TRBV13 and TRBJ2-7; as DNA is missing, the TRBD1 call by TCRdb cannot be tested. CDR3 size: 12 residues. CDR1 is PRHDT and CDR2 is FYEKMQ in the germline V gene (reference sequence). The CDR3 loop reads CASSLEGGEQYF.

The CDR3 protein is CASSSTGIPYEQYF. The chain links TRBV5-6 to TRBJ2-7. Germline V gene data show CDR1 as SGHDT and CDR2 as YYEEEE. The CDR3 is made up of 14 amino acids.

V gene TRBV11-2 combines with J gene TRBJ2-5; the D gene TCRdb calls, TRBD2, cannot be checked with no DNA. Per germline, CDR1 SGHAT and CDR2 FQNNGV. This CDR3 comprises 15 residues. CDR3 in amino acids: CASSLGAGWGETQYF.

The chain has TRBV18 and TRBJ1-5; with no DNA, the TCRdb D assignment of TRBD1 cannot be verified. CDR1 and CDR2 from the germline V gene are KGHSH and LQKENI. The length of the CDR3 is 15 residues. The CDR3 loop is CASSPEGDRAEPQHF.

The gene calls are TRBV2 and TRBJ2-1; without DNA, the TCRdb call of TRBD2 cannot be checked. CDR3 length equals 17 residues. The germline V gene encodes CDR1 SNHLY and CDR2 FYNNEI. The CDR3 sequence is CASRGDSVYWEYNEQFF. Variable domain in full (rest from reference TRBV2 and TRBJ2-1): EPEVTQTPSHQVTQMGQEVILRCVPISNHLYFYWYRQILGQKVEFLVSFYNNEISEKSEIFDDQFSVERPDGSNFTLKIRSTKLEDSAMYFCASRGDSVYWEYNEQFFGPGTRLTVL.

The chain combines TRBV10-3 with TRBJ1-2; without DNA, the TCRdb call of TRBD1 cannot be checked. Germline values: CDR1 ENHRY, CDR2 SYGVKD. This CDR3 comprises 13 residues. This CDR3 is CAISESGPGGYTF.

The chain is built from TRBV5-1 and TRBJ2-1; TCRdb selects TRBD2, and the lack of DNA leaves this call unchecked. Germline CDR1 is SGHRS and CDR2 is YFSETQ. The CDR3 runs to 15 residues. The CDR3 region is CASSLEQRRGNEQFF.

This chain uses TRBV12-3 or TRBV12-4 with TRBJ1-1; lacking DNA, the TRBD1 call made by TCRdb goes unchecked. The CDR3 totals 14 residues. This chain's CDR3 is CASSLGQVGTEAFF.

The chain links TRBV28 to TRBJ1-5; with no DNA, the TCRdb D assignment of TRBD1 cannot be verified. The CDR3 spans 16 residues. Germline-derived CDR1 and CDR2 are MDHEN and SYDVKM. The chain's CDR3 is CASSFPGTGRNQPQHF.

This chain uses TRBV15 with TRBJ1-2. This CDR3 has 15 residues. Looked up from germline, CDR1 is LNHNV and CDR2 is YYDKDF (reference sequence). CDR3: CATSKTRENYYGYTF.